This T cell receptor (beta chain) was documented in a study of T cells in Graves' hyperthyroidism and ophthalmopathy. Points from the study as a whole: By a 13 V-J model, ophthalmopathy was set apart from stable hyperthyroidism.

The germline CDR1 and CDR2 sequences are SGHTS and YDEGEE. The ends were cut back, 1 base at V and 6 bases at J, with 14 bases in the middle. This CDR3 is built from 15 residues. The source material, RNA transcripts, was used to amplify TCR beta CDR3 regions. HTBI primers were the set used in a first-round RT-PCR of the TCR CDR3. MiXCR, run by TCRdb on the multiplex PCR reads, gives a single entry per CDR3 protein. The sample lists around 600,000 distinct CDR3 sequences; 14% were seen once. Worth noting for this clonotype: Its antigen is currently unknown.

Sequencing used blood. The receptor comes from a woman in her late teens or twenties with Graves' ophthalmopathy. The rearrangement uses TRBV5-8 and TRBJ1-5, with a tentative D call TRBD1 (6 bases). In DNA form, the CDR3 reads TGTGCCAGCAGCTTGCTATACACAGGGAGTCAGCCCCAGCATTTT. This gives the protein CASSLLYTGSQPQHF. The full variable domain, with the rest looked up from reference TRBV5-8 and TRBJ1-5, is EAGVTQSPTHLIKTRGQQATLRCSPISGHTSVYWYQQALGLGLQFLLWYDEGEERNRGNFPPRFSGRQFPNYSSELNVNALELEDSALYLCASSLLYTGSQPQHFGDGTRLSIL.